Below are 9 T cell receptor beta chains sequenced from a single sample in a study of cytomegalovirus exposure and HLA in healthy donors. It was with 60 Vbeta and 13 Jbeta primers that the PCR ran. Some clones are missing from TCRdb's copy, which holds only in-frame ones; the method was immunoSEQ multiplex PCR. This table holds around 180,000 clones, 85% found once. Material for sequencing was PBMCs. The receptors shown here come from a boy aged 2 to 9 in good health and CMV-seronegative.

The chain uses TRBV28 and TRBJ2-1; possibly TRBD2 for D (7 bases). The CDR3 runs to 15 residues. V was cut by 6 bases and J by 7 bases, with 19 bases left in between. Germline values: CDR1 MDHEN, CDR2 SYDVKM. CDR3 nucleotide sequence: TGTGCCAGCAGCTTGGCAGGGGCCGGGGGGAATGAGCAGTTCTTC. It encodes CASSLAGAGGNEQFF. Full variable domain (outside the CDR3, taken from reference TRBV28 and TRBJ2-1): DVKVTQSSRYLVKRTGEKVFLECVQDMDHENMFWYRQDPGLGLRLIYFSYDVKMKEKGDIPEGYSVSREKKERFSLILESASTNQTSMYLCASSLAGAGGNEQFFGPGTRLTVL.

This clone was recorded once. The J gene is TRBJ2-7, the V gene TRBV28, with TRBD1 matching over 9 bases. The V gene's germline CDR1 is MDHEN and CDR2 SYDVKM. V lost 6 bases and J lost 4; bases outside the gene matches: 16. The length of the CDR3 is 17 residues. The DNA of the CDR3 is TGTGCCAGCAGCTCCCGATCCCTGGGACAGGGTTTGTACGAGCAGTACTTC. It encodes CASSSRSLGQGLYEQYF.

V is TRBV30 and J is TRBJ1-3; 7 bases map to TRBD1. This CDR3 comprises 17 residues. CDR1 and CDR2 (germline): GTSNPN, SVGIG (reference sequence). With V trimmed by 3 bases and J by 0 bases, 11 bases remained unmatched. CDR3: CAWRISPGQRSGNTIYF. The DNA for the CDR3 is TGTGCCTGGAGGATTTCTCCGGGACAGCGCTCTGGAAACACCATATATTTT.

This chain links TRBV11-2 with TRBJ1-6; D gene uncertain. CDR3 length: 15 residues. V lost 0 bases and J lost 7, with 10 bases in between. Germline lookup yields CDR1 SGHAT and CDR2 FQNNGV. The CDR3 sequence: CASSLDRDRNSPLHF. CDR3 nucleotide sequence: TGTGCCAGCAGCTTAGACCGGGATCGAAATTCACCCCTCCACTTT. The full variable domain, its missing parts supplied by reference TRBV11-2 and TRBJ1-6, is EAGVAQSPRYKIIEKRQSVAFWCNPISGHATLYWYQQILGQGPKLLIQFQNNGVVDDSQLPKDRFSAERLKGVDSTLKIQPAKLEDSAVYLCASSLDRDRNSPLHFGNGTRLTVT.

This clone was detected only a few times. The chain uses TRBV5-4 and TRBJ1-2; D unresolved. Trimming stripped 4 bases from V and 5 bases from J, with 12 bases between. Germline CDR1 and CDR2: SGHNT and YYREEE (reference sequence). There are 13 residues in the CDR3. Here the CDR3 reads CASSHPEAYGYTF. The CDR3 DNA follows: TGTGCCAGCAGCCACCCCGAAGCATATGGCTACACCTTC.

The CDR3 sequence: CASSLIGVVSPNTEAFF. CDR3 DNA sequence: TGTGCCAGCAGCTTAATCGGTGTGGTCTCGCCGAACACTGAAGCTTTCTTT. The chain recombines TRBV7-6 with TRBJ1-1; D unclear. The germline gives CDR1 SGHVS, CDR2 FNYEAQ. The CDR3 has 17 amino acids. Trimming removed 2 bases from V and 1 base from J, with 17 bases in between.

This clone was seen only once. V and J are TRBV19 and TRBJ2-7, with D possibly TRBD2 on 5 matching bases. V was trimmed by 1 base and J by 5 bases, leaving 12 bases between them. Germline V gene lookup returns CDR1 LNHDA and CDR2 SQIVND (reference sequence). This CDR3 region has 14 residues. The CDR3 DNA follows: TGTGCCAGTAGTATAGGGGCAGTGGGAGACGAGCAGTACTTC. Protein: CASSIGAVGDEQYF.

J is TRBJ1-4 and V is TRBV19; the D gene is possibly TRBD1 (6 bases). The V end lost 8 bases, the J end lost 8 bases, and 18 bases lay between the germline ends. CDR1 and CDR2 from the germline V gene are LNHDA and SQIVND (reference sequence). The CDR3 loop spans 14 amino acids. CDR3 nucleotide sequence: TGTGCCAGTGCTCCCCGGGACACGGGCGAAAAACTGTTTTTT. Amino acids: CASAPRDTGEKLFF.

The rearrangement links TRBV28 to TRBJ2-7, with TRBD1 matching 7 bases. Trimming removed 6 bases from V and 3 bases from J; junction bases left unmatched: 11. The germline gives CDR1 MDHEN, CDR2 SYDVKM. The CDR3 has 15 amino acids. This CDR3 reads CASSSNRGHNYEQYF. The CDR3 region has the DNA TGTGCCAGCAGCTCGAACAGGGGCCACAACTACGAGCAGTACTTC. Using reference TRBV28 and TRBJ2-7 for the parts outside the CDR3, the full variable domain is DVKVTQSSRYLVKRTGEKVFLECVQDMDHENMFWYRQDPGLGLRLIYFSYDVKMKEKGDIPEGYSVSREKKERFSLILESASTNQTSMYLCASSSNRGHNYEQYFGPGTRLTVT.